The next 10 T cell receptor beta chains were all read from a single sample in a study of T cell repertoires in ileal Crohn's disease. Using immunoSEQ multiplex PCR, the repertoire was profiled, and TCRdb retains in-frame clones only, with some absent. The sample includes 2,000 or so clones, roughly 91% of them seen just once. Time point given: neoterminal ileum biopsy at postoperative endoscopy, about 6 months after surgery. Sequencing input: ileal tissue. All receptors derive from an adult with Crohn's disease.

The V gene is TRBV6-6, the J gene TRBJ2-1; TRBD2 is a possible D gene (7 bases). Germline loops: CDR1 MNHNY, CDR2 SVGAGI (reference sequence). The V and J ends lost 4 bases and 9 bases respectively, with 13 bases between them. The CDR3 length is 13 residues. The CDR3 protein is CASSFRGGSEQFF. Here the CDR3 DNA reads TGTGCCAGCAGTTTTAGGGGGGGCAGTGAGCAGTTCTTC.

The table lists this clone with a few counts. The chain is built from TRBV7-2 and TRBJ2-5; 8 bases are a match to TRBD2. CDR1 SGHTA and CDR2 FQGNSA come from the germline V gene. This CDR3 contains 15 residues. V lost 5 bases, J lost 5 bases, and 10 bases stayed unmatched. CDR3 bases: TGTGCCAGCAGCCCCCCGGGCCGGGGGGGGGAGACCCAGTACTTC. Its translation: CASSPPGRGGETQYF.

V and J are TRBV11-3 and TRBJ2-3; the D is unclear. Germline loops: CDR1 SGHNT, CDR2 YENEEA. V lost 8 bases, J lost 1 base, and 13 bases lay in between. The CDR3 consists of 14 residues. The CDR3 here is CASLLDGGTDTQYF. The CDR3 DNA reads as TGTGCCAGCCTTCTAGACGGCGGCACAGATACGCAGTATTTT.

This rearrangement joins TRBV5-5 to TRBJ2-3, with D possibly matching TRBD1 (6 bases). Trimming stripped 2 bases from V and 5 bases from J, with 12 bases between. Germline V lookup: CDR1 SGHKS, CDR2 YYEKEE (reference sequence). The CDR3 extends over 14 amino acids. This chain's CDR3 is CASSLTGLGDTQYF. Written as DNA, the CDR3 is TGTGCCAGCAGCTTAACAGGGTTAGGAGATACGCAGTATTTT.

The chain uses TRBV5-6 and TRBJ1-2; no reliable D call. Germline V gene data show CDR1 as SGHDT and CDR2 as YYEEEE. The CDR3 spans 12 residues. The V and J ends lost 4 bases and 7 bases respectively, with 11 bases between them. CDR3 sequence (DNA): TGTGCCAGCAGCAACGACCGGGTTGGCTACACCTTC. Translated: CASSNDRVGYTF.

This chain connects TRBV29-1 to TRBJ1-2; 7 nucleotides agree with TRBD1. The CDR3 covers 15 residues. V was pared by 6 bases and J by 4 bases, with 14 bases of the junction left unmatched. Germline values: CDR1 SQVTM, CDR2 ANQGSEA. In DNA, the CDR3 is TGCAGCGTGAGGGGACAGACTGACTCTATCTATGGCTACACCTTC. Translation: CSVRGQTDSIYGYTF. The variable domain in full, completed from reference TRBV29-1 and TRBJ1-2, reads SAVISQKPSRDICQRGTSLTIQCQVDSQVTMMFWYRQQPGQSLTLIATANQGSEATYESGFVIDKFPISRPNLTFSTLTVSNMSPEDSSIYLCSVRGQTDSIYGYTFGSGTRLTVV.

This clone appeared once. This chain links TRBV5-1 with TRBJ2-3; D unclear. Trimming removed 5 bases from V and 3 bases from J, with 10 bases in between. The CDR3 covers 13 residues. The V gene's germline CDR1 is SGHRS and CDR2 YFSETQ. CDR3 loop: CASRSGDTDTQYF. The CDR3 DNA is TGCGCCAGCAGAAGTGGGGATACAGATACGCAGTATTTT.

V and J are TRBV5-6 and TRBJ2-4; 7 nucleotides align to TRBD2. CDR1 and CDR2 (germline): SGHDT, YYEEEE. The CDR3 is 16 residues long. The junction had 5 bases not matched to a gene; V was cut back by 2 bases and J by 0 bases. This chain's CDR3 is CASSFGGTLAKNIQYF. Here the CDR3 DNA reads TGTGCCAGCAGCTTCGGGGGGACCCTAGCCAAAAACATTCAGTACTTC.

V is TRBV5-8 and J is TRBJ2-7; either TRBD1 or TRBD2 may fit D (5 bases each). Germline V gene lookup returns CDR1 SGHTS and CDR2 YDEGEE. Between the trimmed V and J ends, which lost 0 bases and 4 bases, there was a span of 17 bases. The CDR3 loop spans 16 amino acids. Here the CDR3 reads CASSLGRVGETYEQYV. The CDR3 DNA sequence: TGTGCCAGCAGCTTGGGCAGGGTTGGGGAGACTTACGAGCAGTACGTC.

The chain recombines TRBV30 with TRBJ2-3, with a possible D match to TRBD2 (6 bases). The CDR3 sequence is 18 residues long. CDR1 and CDR2 (germline): GTSNPN, SVGIG (reference sequence). V was pared by 1 base and J by 3 bases, with 23 bases between. The CDR3 DNA sequence: TGTGCCTGGAGTGACCTCGGGACTTCCGTAGCGATGACAGATACGCAGTATTTT. Its protein product is CAWSDLGTSVAMTDTQYF.